This TCR beta chain was found in a study of blood T cells in healthy people across ages. A second PCR, run for about 6 to 11 cycles, used a sample-barcoded 5' primer plus a J-beta primer mix. MiXCR, applied by TCRdb to the 5' RACE reads, yields one record per CDR3 protein. The sample lists 550,000 to 700,000 distinct CDR3 sequences, 25% to 30% occurring once. Only one count was recorded for this clonotype. There are 16 residues in the CDR3. The V end lost 5 bases, the J end lost 5 bases, and 18 bases lay between the germline ends. This chain uses TRBV12-3 or TRBV12-4 with TRBJ1-4, with a possible D match to TRBD1 (6 bases). The receptor was derived from a woman aged 70-85 years in good health. The sample was blood. Here the CDR3 reads CASSAPTGGANEKLFF. As DNA, the CDR3 is TGTGCCAGCAGTGCCCCAACGGGGGGGGCAAATGAAAAACTGTTTTTT.